The 19 T cell receptor beta chains below all came from one sample that was sequenced in a study of control samples from healthy donors and cancer patients. Data came from immunoSEQ multiplex PCR; TCRdb stores just in-frame clones and leaves some out. The profile shows roughly 370,000 clones, more than 80% of them singletons. Material for sequencing was PBMCs. The source of these receptors is a man aged 35 to 55 with head and neck cancer.

This clone was recorded only once. This rearrangement joins TRBV5-4 to TRBJ1-2; 12 bases fit TRBD1. CDR3 length equals 15 residues. Germline CDR1 reads SGHNT; CDR2 reads YYREEE (reference sequence). V dropped 0 bases and J dropped 8; count of bases not matched to a gene: 5. DNA of the CDR3: TGTGCCAGCAGCTTGGAGGGACAGGGGGCGGAAGGCTACACCTTC. Protein: CASSLEGQGAEGYTF.

This sequence joins TRBV19 and TRBJ1-1; D is possibly TRBD1 (6 bases). Trimming took off 7 bases at V and 5 bases at J, with 11 bases between the two ends. The CDR3 is made up of 12 amino acids. Germline assignment: CDR1 LNHDA and CDR2 SQIVND (reference sequence). CDR3 in amino acids: CASTGGLTEAFF. CDR3 bases: TGTGCCAGTACCGGGGGCTTAACTGAAGCTTTCTTT.

CDR3 amino acids: CASSDRLRMGYTF. The CDR3 coding sequence is TGTGCCAGCAGTGATCGTCTGAGGATGGGCTACACCTTC. This chain links TRBV25-1 with TRBJ1-2; D uncertain. Germline CDR1 and CDR2: MGHDK and SYGVNS. V lost 3 bases, J lost 8 bases, and 13 bases lay in between. This CDR3 is built from 13 residues.

The chain recombines TRBV7-3 with TRBJ2-3, with 9 bases matching TRBD2. CDR3 length equals 16 residues. The V gene's germline CDR1 is SGHTA and CDR2 FQGTGA. Unmatched junction bases numbered 7, after V lost 2 bases and J lost 4 bases. CDR3 coding DNA: TGTGCCAGCAGCTTACAAGCGGGAGGTGGGGCAGATACGCAGTATTTT. Protein sequence: CASSLQAGGGADTQYF.

V gene TRBV3-1 (or the pseudogene TRBV3-2) combines with J gene TRBJ2-7; no definite D call. CDR1 is LGHDT and CDR2 is YNNKEL in the germline V gene (reference sequence). This CDR3 has 12 amino acids. The V and J ends lost 0 bases and 3 bases respectively, with 3 bases between them. The CDR3 region is CASSQEGYEQYF. The CDR3 DNA follows: TGTGCCAGCAGCCAAGAGGGCTACGAGCAGTACTTC.

The gene calls are TRBV13 and TRBJ2-2; weak D call: TRBD2 (5 bases). The CDR3 runs 16 residues. The V gene's germline CDR1 is PRHDT and CDR2 FYEKMQ (reference sequence). Trimming pared 5 bases from V and 2 bases from J, leaving 15 bases between. The CDR3 protein is CASSTPSQLNTGELFF. As DNA, the CDR3 is TGTGCCAGCAGCACCCCTAGCCAGCTCAACACCGGGGAGCTGTTTTTT.

V and J are TRBV28 and TRBJ2-7, with no clear D. V was shortened by 2 bases and J by 5 bases, with 7 bases between the two germline ends. The CDR3 runs 12 residues. Germline CDR1 and CDR2: MDHEN and SYDVKM. The DNA for the CDR3 is TGTGCCAGCAGTTTAGCTTTTGACGAGCAGTACTTC. Translated, it gives CASSLAFDEQYF. Full variable domain (remainder filled in from reference TRBV28 and TRBJ2-7): DVKVTQSSRYLVKRTGEKVFLECVQDMDHENMFWYRQDPGLGLRLIYFSYDVKMKEKGDIPEGYSVSREKKERFSLILESASTNQTSMYLCASSLAFDEQYFGPGTRLTVT.

The J gene is TRBJ2-3, the V gene TRBV20-1; TRBD2 might be the D (5 bases). The CDR3 length is 14 residues. Germline CDR1 and CDR2: DFQATT and SNEGSKA (reference sequence). V lost 3 bases and J lost 6, with 16 bases in between. For the CDR3, the DNA is TGCAGTGCTAGTGGGAGCGCCAATTCCGATACGCAGTATTTT. Its protein product is CSASGSANSDTQYF.

The chain recombines TRBV28 with TRBJ1-2; TRBD1 agrees at 9 bases. Germline trimming cut 7 bases from V and 3 bases from J; bases unmatched to any gene: 3. This CDR3 contains 13 residues. Germline V gene data show CDR1 as MDHEN and CDR2 as SYDVKM. In nucleotides, the CDR3 is TGTGCCAGCAAGGGACAGGGCGACTATGGCTACACCTTC. This sequence encodes CASKGQGDYGYTF.

CDR3 coding DNA: TGTGCCAGCAGTTTATCCGCTGGGCGCCAAGAGCAGTACTTC. This encodes CASSLSAGRQEQYF. J is TRBJ2-7 and V is TRBV28; D remains unclear. The germline V and J ends were trimmed by 1 base and 7 bases, with 14 bases remaining between them. This CDR3 is built from 14 residues. From germline, CDR1 is MDHEN and CDR2 SYDVKM. Full variable domain (outside the CDR3, taken from reference TRBV28 and TRBJ2-7): DVKVTQSSRYLVKRTGEKVFLECVQDMDHENMFWYRQDPGLGLRLIYFSYDVKMKEKGDIPEGYSVSREKKERFSLILESASTNQTSMYLCASSLSAGRQEQYFGPGTRLTVT.

CDR3 nucleotide sequence: TGTGCCAGCAGCTCCGAGGCCGGACCCCTTAACTATGGCTACACCTTC. Protein product: CASSSEAGPLNYGYTF. The genes are TRBV5-5 and TRBJ1-2, with D uncertain. This CDR3 is built from 16 residues. Trimming took off 3 bases at V and 1 base at J, with 16 bases between the two ends. Germline CDR1 reads SGHKS; CDR2 reads YYEKEE (reference sequence).

To note about this clone: In the same sample, other DNA sequences code for this CDR3. The rearrangement uses TRBV3-1 (or the pseudogene TRBV3-2) and TRBJ1-2; TRBD1 matches at 7 bases. The germline gives CDR1 LGHDT, CDR2 YNNKEL (reference sequence). Germline trimming cut 3 bases from V and 8 bases from J; bases unmatched to any gene: 12. This CDR3 contains 15 residues. The CDR3 region is CASSQFRRGRGGYTF. The CDR3 DNA reads TGTGCCAGCAGCCAGTTTCGGAGGGGGCGGGGGGGCTACACCTTC.

For this clone: Just one base apart from a much larger clone, this may be a read error. The same CDR3 arises from other DNA sequences in this sample as well. The rearrangement uses TRBV28 and TRBJ2-3, with D unresolved. Germline V lookup: CDR1 MDHEN, CDR2 SYDVKM. Deletions cut 2 bases from V and 5 bases from J, with 2 bases between. The CDR3 totals 11 residues. CDR3: CASSLRDTQYF. The CDR3 nucleotides read TGTGCCAGCAGTTTAAGAGATACGCAGTATTTT.

The chain recombines TRBV27 with TRBJ2-1; D might be TRBD2 (6 bases). There are 14 residues in the CDR3. Trimming shortened V by 6 bases and J by 9 bases, and 18 bases separated the two germline ends. Germline loops: CDR1 MNHEY, CDR2 SMNVEV (reference sequence). CDR3 sequence reads: CASRPGLPQGEQFF. In nucleotides, the CDR3 is TGTGCCAGCAGGCCCGGACTACCCCAGGGTGAGCAGTTCTTC.

The chain links TRBV18 to TRBJ2-1; TRBD1 aligns across 8 bases. After removal of 2 bases from V and 5 bases from J, the junction contained 2 bases not matched to a gene. Germline V gene lookup returns CDR1 KGHSH and CDR2 LQKENI. The CDR3 runs 14 residues. In DNA, the CDR3 is TGTGCCAGCTCACCAGACAGGGGCCACAATGAGCAGTTCTTC. This sequence encodes CASSPDRGHNEQFF.

V usage is TRBV4-3 and J usage is TRBJ2-1; D is possibly TRBD2 (7 bases). The CDR3 contains 17 residues. Germline V lookup: CDR1 LGHNA, CDR2 YSLEER. Trimming took 0 bases from V and 7 from J, leaving 19 bases between them. CDR3 protein: CASSQDRAYGGRNEQFF. The DNA of the CDR3 is TGCGCCAGCAGCCAAGACCGCGCCTACGGGGGGCGAAATGAGCAGTTCTTC.

This sequence joins TRBV27 and TRBJ2-1, with D maybe TRBD1 (5 bases). This CDR3 contains 14 residues. The V gene lost 6 bases and the J gene lost 4 bases, with 13 bases spanning the gap. CDR1 MNHEY and CDR2 SMNVEV come from the germline V gene (reference sequence). CDR3 in amino acids: CASSPIGEYNEQFF. In DNA, the CDR3 is TGTGCCAGCAGCCCCATAGGGGAATACAATGAGCAGTTCTTC.

J is TRBJ2-1 and V is TRBV6-5, with 11 bases fitting TRBD2. The length of the CDR3 is 14 residues. The J segment lost 8 bases and the V segment lost 4 bases, leaving 4 bases of the junction unmatched. Germline V gene lookup returns CDR1 MNHEY and CDR2 SVGAGI. CDR3 in amino acids: CASSSVAGGYEQFF. The CDR3 DNA reads as TGTGCCAGCAGTTCCGTAGCGGGAGGGTATGAGCAGTTCTTC.

The J gene is TRBJ2-5, the V gene TRBV9, with 7 bases fitting TRBD2. The CDR3 runs to 15 residues. With 0 bases clipped from V and 4 bases from J, the junction kept 6 bases outside the gene matches. Germline CDR1 reads SGDLS; CDR2 reads YYNGEE. The CDR3, as DNA: TGTGCCAGCAGCGTAGTGCCGGGGGGATTAGAGACCCAGTACTTC. Residues: CASSVVPGGLETQYF.